The 27 T cell receptor beta chains listed next were all sequenced from one sample in a study of cytomegalovirus exposure and HLA in healthy donors. Amplification used 60 Vbeta primers and 13 Jbeta primers. Assay used: immunoSEQ multiplex PCR; TCRdb lists only in-frame clones, some missing. Counted here are 100,000 to 150,000 clones, about 10% occurring once; the ten biggest clones make up approximately 4.4%. Input material: PBMCs. These receptors were obtained from a woman younger than 30 in good health and CMV-seropositive.

J is TRBJ1-5 and V is TRBV28; D is possibly TRBD1 (5 bases). The germline V gene encodes CDR1 MDHEN and CDR2 SYDVKM. The CDR3 spans 15 residues. V gave up 6 bases and J gave up 3 bases, with 15 bases separating them. The CDR3 DNA is TGTGCCAGCAGGATGTTCCGGGACTCCAATCAGCCCCAGCATTTT. This translates into CASRMFRDSNQPQHF.

In this sample, this clone turned up a few times. V gene TRBV30 combines with J gene TRBJ1-5; D is possibly TRBD1 (6 bases). Germline V gives CDR1 GTSNPN, CDR2 SVGIG (reference sequence). Deletions cut 2 bases from V and 4 bases from J, with 12 bases between. The CDR3 runs 14 residues. The CDR3 is CAWSRGQTNQPQHF. Written as DNA, the CDR3 is TGTGCCTGGAGTAGAGGACAGACTAATCAGCCCCAGCATTTT.

The V and J genes are TRBV4-1 and TRBJ1-2; D possibly corresponds to TRBD1 (6 bases). The CDR3 is made up of 15 amino acids. Germline CDR1 reads MGHRA; CDR2 reads YSYEKL. Trimming removed 4 bases from V and 1 base from J, with 13 bases in between. DNA for the CDR3: TGCGCCAGCAGCCCCGGACAGCGGGGTAACTATGGCTACACCTTC. As protein: CASSPGQRGNYGYTF.

This clone was found a few times. V and J are TRBV19 and TRBJ1-1; D not resolved. The CDR3 is made up of 14 amino acids. Germline values: CDR1 LNHDA, CDR2 SQIVND (reference sequence). Trimming stripped 5 bases from V and 5 bases from J, with 15 bases between. DNA of the CDR3: TGTGCCAGTAGTCAAGGAACGGGAGGGACTGAAGCTTTCTTT. It codes for CASSQGTGGTEAFF. Supplemented by reference TRBV19 and TRBJ1-1, the full variable domain reads DGGITQSPKYLFRKEGQNVTLSCEQNLNHDAMYWYRQDPGQGLRLIYYSQIVNDFQKGDIAEGYSVSREKKESFPLTVTSAQKNPTAFYLCASSQGTGGTEAFFGQGTRLTVV.

This clone was detected only a few times. The chain links TRBV30 to TRBJ1-3; the D is unclear. The CDR3 is 12 amino acids. V gave up 0 bases and J gave up 3 bases, with 3 bases separating them. Germline V gives CDR1 GTSNPN, CDR2 SVGIG (reference sequence). The CDR3 protein is CAWSVLGNTIYF. CDR3 DNA: TGTGCCTGGAGTGTACTTGGAAACACCATATATTTT.

The CDR3 DNA follows: TGCAGCGTTATAGTTCTGGGACTAGCGGACAATGAGCAGTTCTTC. Translated, it gives CSVIVLGLADNEQFF. The chain recombines TRBV29-1 with TRBJ2-1; the match to TRBD2 covers 11 bases. From germline, CDR1 is SQVTM and CDR2 ANQGSEA. J was trimmed by 5 bases and V by 5 bases; bases with no gene match: 8. The CDR3 spans 15 residues.

This chain joins TRBV18 and TRBJ1-2; D may be TRBD1 (5 bases). The CDR3 totals 12 residues. Germline V gene data show CDR1 as KGHSH and CDR2 as LQKENI. Trimming removed 6 bases at V and 7 bases at J, with 12 bases between. The CDR3, as DNA: TGTGCCAGCTCCCCGCAGGGTGGTGGCTACACCTTC. It yields the protein CASSPQGGGYTF.

This chain links TRBV28 with TRBJ2-3; TRBD2 matches 10 bases. CDR1 and CDR2 (germline): MDHEN, SYDVKM. V shed 6 bases, J shed 6 bases, and the junction held 3 bases outside the gene matches. The CDR3 covers 13 residues. The CDR3 is CASRAGGEDTQYF. As DNA, the CDR3 is TGTGCCAGCAGAGCGGGAGGGGAGGATACGCAGTATTTT.

This clone turned up a few times. This chain connects TRBV7-8 to TRBJ2-4, with D possibly being TRBD1 (8 bases). V lost 5 bases and J 0 bases, leaving 17 bases between the germline ends. CDR3 size: 17 residues. Germline V lookup: CDR1 SGHVS, CDR2 FQNEAQ. The CDR3 region has the DNA TGTGCCAGCAGCCCCAGGGGGCTAGCGGTAGCCAAAAACATTCAGTACTTC. As protein: CASSPRGLAVAKNIQYF.

This clone was recorded a few times. The chain carries TRBV19 and TRBJ1-2; tentative D call: TRBD1 (5 bases). Germline CDR1 is LNHDA and CDR2 is SQIVND (reference sequence). The ends were cut back, 1 base at V and 2 bases at J, with 11 bases in the middle. The CDR3 extends over 15 amino acids. CDR3 residues: CASSIGVRQNYGYTF. CDR3 coding DNA: TGTGCCAGTAGTATAGGGGTTCGACAGAACTATGGCTACACCTTC.

The rearrangement links TRBV4-1 to TRBJ1-5; perhaps TRBD1 as D (6 bases). Trimming stripped 2 bases from V and 7 bases from J, with 15 bases between. The length of the CDR3 is 15 residues. Germline values: CDR1 MGHRA, CDR2 YSYEKL. CDR3 bases: TGCGCCAGCAGCCAAATTACAGGGAGGGCCCAGCCCCAGCATTTT. Protein sequence: CASSQITGRAQPQHF.

This clone has more than one count but fewer than ten. This chain joins TRBV7-8 and TRBJ2-7, with 9 bases identical to TRBD1. V shed 2 bases and J 5 bases; nucleotides not matched to a gene: 7. The CDR3 covers 15 residues. The germline V gene has CDR1 SGHVS and CDR2 FQNEAQ. CDR3 coding DNA: TGTGCCAGCAGCTTATCGGGGACAGGGACGCACGAGCAGTACTTC. This encodes CASSLSGTGTHEQYF.

This clone is deemed medium-sized. The CDR3 region is CASSTTRSYGYTF. The CDR3 nucleotides read TGTGCCAGCAGTACAACAAGGAGTTACGGCTACACCTTC. The chain is built from TRBV6-1 and TRBJ1-2, with unresolved D. V gave up 5 bases and J gave up 8 bases, with 15 bases separating them. CDR1 is MNHNS, CDR2 SASEGT, per germline. The CDR3 totals 13 residues.

The chain combines TRBV11-3 with TRBJ1-1; weak D call: TRBD1 (5 bases). This CDR3 has 14 residues. With 2 bases removed from V and 7 bases from J, the gap between germline ends came to 14 bases. CDR1 and CDR2 from the germline V gene are SGHNT and YENEEA. The CDR3 region has the DNA TGTGCCAGCAGCTTATCAGGGAGGGTTCGTGAAGCTTTCTTT. It codes for CASSLSGRVREAFF.

This clone was counted a few times. The chain joins TRBV5-5 to TRBJ1-1, with D maybe TRBD1 (6 bases). The germline V and J ends were trimmed by 3 bases and 11 bases, with 20 bases remaining between them. This CDR3 region has 14 residues. Germline assignment: CDR1 SGHKS and CDR2 YYEKEE (reference sequence). CDR3: CASSSEYRELGAFF. The CDR3, as DNA: TGTGCCAGCAGCTCGGAATACAGGGAGTTAGGGGCTTTCTTT.

This chain links TRBV7-9 with TRBJ1-1; weak D call: TRBD1 (6 bases). The CDR3 totals 15 residues. Germline V gives CDR1 SEHNR, CDR2 FQNEAQ (reference sequence). Trimming stripped 5 bases from V and 0 bases from J, with 13 bases between. In DNA form, the CDR3 reads TGTGCCAGCAGCCGAGGACAGCCCATGAACACTGAAGCTTTCTTT. Protein: CASSRGQPMNTEAFF.

In its sample, this clone was seen a few times. The chain employs TRBV28 and TRBJ2-7; 12 bases align to TRBD1. The length of the CDR3 is 15 residues. Germline V CDR1 and CDR2: MDHEN, SYDVKM. With V trimmed by 7 bases and J by 5 bases, 9 bases remained unmatched. The DNA of the CDR3 is TGTGCCAGCACTCCGGGACAGGGGGCTCGGGACGAGCAGTACTTC. Translated: CASTPGQGARDEQYF.

CDR3 DNA: TGTGCCAGCAGCTTAACGGGGATTGAAGCTTTCTTT. Its translation is CASSLTGIEAFF. V usage is TRBV5-4 and J usage is TRBJ1-1; D is ambiguous. The V end was cut by 2 bases, the J end by 7 bases, with 9 bases between. The CDR3 has 12 amino acids. Germline V CDR1 and CDR2: SGHNT, YYREEE (reference sequence).

This clone was seen more than once but under ten times. The rearrangement uses TRBV29-1 and TRBJ2-1; TRBD2 agrees at 8 bases. Germline CDR1 and CDR2: SQVTM and ANQGSEA. The CDR3 sequence is 17 residues long. J gave up 7 bases and V 5 bases, and 19 bases lay outside the gene matches. The CDR3 here is CSVRLVAGSSPENEQFF. The CDR3 bases are TGCAGCGTTCGTTTGGTAGCGGGATCCTCCCCGGAAAATGAGCAGTTCTTC.

Many counts were recorded for this clone. The chain uses TRBV6-1 and TRBJ2-3; the match to TRBD1 covers 10 bases. The length of the CDR3 is 14 residues. With V trimmed by 9 bases and J by 4 bases, 7 bases remained unmatched. Per germline, CDR1 MNHNS and CDR2 SASEGT. CDR3 nucleotides: TGTGCCAGTAGAGACAGGGGGCGGTCAGATACGCAGTATTTT. Translated, it gives CASRDRGRSDTQYF.

The rearrangement uses TRBV5-1 and TRBJ2-3; TRBD1 matches at 8 bases. Germline V gene lookup returns CDR1 SGHRS and CDR2 YFSETQ. After removal of 3 bases from V and 9 bases from J, the junction contained 15 bases not matched to a gene. The CDR3 consists of 16 residues. The CDR3 is CASSSEGTGTSTTQYF. In DNA, the CDR3 is TGCGCCAGCAGCTCTGAGGGGACAGGCACGTCTACCACGCAGTATTTT.

This clone was seen only a few times. The V gene is TRBV6-1, the J gene TRBJ1-4, with D tentatively TRBD1 (6 bases). The CDR3 consists of 13 residues. V gave up 10 bases and J gave up 8 bases, with 17 bases separating them. CDR1 and CDR2 from the germline V gene are MNHNS and SASEGT. CDR3 protein: CAIRGQGYEKLFF. CDR3 nucleotide sequence: TGTGCCATCCGGGGACAAGGTTACGAAAAACTGTTTTTT.

Notes on this clone: Other nucleotide sequences in the sample specify the same CDR3. The chain is built from TRBV7-9 and TRBJ2-3, with D tentatively TRBD2 (6 bases). Trimming took off 4 bases at V and 4 bases at J, with 9 bases between the two ends. The CDR3 runs 13 residues. In germline, CDR1 is SEHNR, CDR2 FQNEAQ (reference sequence). CDR3: CASSSRGPDTQYF. The CDR3 nucleotides read TGTGCCAGCAGCTCGCGGGGTCCAGATACGCAGTATTTT.

This clone was seen more than once but under ten times. The chain couples TRBV6-5 to TRBJ1-1, with D maybe TRBD1 (6 bases). With 4 bases removed from V and 0 bases from J, the gap between germline ends came to 12 bases. This CDR3 is 15 amino acids long. The germline CDR1 and CDR2 sequences are MNHEY and SVGAGI. CDR3 sequence (DNA): TGTGCCAGCAGTTCCAGGGGTGGGATGAACACTGAAGCTTTCTTT. The encoded protein is CASSSRGGMNTEAFF.

This clone has more than one count but fewer than ten. The chain is built from TRBV11-2 and TRBJ2-5; D not resolved. V was cut by 5 bases and J by 1 base, with 11 bases left in between. CDR3 length equals 14 residues. Germline CDR1 is SGHAT and CDR2 is FQNNGV. The CDR3 loop reads CASSTADLQETQYF. The CDR3 nucleotides read TGTGCCAGCAGCACAGCAGACCTCCAAGAGACCCAGTACTTC.

This clone was observed a few times. The chain couples TRBV5-1 to TRBJ2-5; 9 bases fit TRBD1. The length of the CDR3 is 14 residues. V dropped 4 bases and J dropped 2; count of bases not matched to a gene: 3. The germline gives CDR1 SGHRS, CDR2 YFSETQ. The chain's CDR3 is CASSAGTGQETQYF. CDR3 bases: TGCGCCAGCAGCGCCGGGACAGGGCAAGAGACCCAGTACTTC.

The CDR3 DNA follows: TGTGCCAGCAAGAGCGGGAGGGGGATCGGGGAGCTGTTTTTT. The encoded protein is CASKSGRGIGELFF. The rearrangement joins TRBV6-1 to TRBJ2-2, with 10 bases that match TRBD2. This CDR3 is 14 amino acids long. V lost 7 bases, J lost 7 bases, and 6 bases stayed unmatched. Germline V gene lookup returns CDR1 MNHNS and CDR2 SASEGT.